This paragraph covers one T cell receptor (beta chain) sequence. Its antigen is not known. The sequenced template was cDNA made from the entire isolated RNA. TCRdb's table, derived via immunoSEQ multiplex PCR, lists solely in-frame clones and lacks some. The sample includes roughly 700,000 clones, around 15% of them seen just once. The data derive from a study of beta chain features in type 1 diabetes. Whole-study findings and limits: A potential PCR bias toward shorter templates would be equal in patient and control samples. Over-representation of high TCR-expressing cells was a possible consequence of cDNA sequencing. Healthy donors had naive, central memory and Treg TCRB repertoires that appeared less similar than those seen among patients. All four CD4+ subsets from Type 1 diabetes patients carried moderately but significantly shorter TCRB CDR3s.

CDR1 SGHNT and CDR2 YYREEE come from the germline V gene (reference sequence). With 4 bases removed from V and 7 bases from J, the gap between germline ends came to 20 bases. This CDR3 comprises 15 residues. Every donor provided one heparinised blood draw, which averaged about 110 mL. The sample comprised naive CD4+ T cells from blood. V usage is TRBV5-4 and J usage is TRBJ1-2; a possible D gene is TRBD1 (5 bases). This receptor was obtained from a man between 18 and 35 years old with type 1 diabetes. The chain's CDR3 is CASSPPNWGRAGYTF. For the CDR3, the DNA is TGTGCCAGCAGCCCCCCCAACTGGGGGAGGGCTGGCTACACCTTC. Drawing the rest from reference TRBV5-4 and TRBJ1-2, the complete variable domain is ETGVTQSPTHLIKTRGQQVTLRCSSQSGHNTVSWYQQALGQGPQFIFQYYREEENGRGNFPPRFSGLQFPNYSSELNVNALELDDSALYLCASSPPNWGRAGYTFGSGTRLTVV.